This passage covers 20 T cell receptor beta chains from one sample sequenced in a study of cytomegalovirus exposure and HLA in healthy donors. Use of 60 Vbeta and 13 Jbeta primers characterized the PCR. Method: immunoSEQ multiplex PCR; TCRdb's copy keeps in-frame clones and lacks some. The sample records over 150,000 clones, around 88% being singletons. Sequenced input: PBMCs. Receptors were obtained from a woman aged 25 to 39 in good health and CMV-seronegative.

The chain uses TRBV10-3 and TRBJ1-5; 9 nucleotides line up with TRBD1. Losses at the gene ends were 8 bases for V and 7 bases for J; bases not matched to a gene: 6. Germline-derived CDR1 and CDR2 are ENHRY and SYGVKD. The CDR3 contains 13 residues. CDR3 DNA: TGTGCCATCGGGGACAGGGTGGACCAGCCCCAGCATTTT. It encodes CAIGDRVDQPQHF.

This chain connects TRBV10-1 to TRBJ2-1; 10 nucleotides match TRBD2. J was trimmed by 2 bases and V by 5 bases; bases with no gene match: 3. The CDR3 is 15 amino acids. Looked up from germline, CDR1 is WNHNN and CDR2 is SYGVQD (reference sequence). CDR3: CASSFSGGTYNEQFF. The DNA for the CDR3 is TGCGCCAGCAGTTTTAGCGGGGGGACCTACAATGAGCAGTTCTTC.

The chain carries TRBV5-1 and TRBJ1-6, with D possibly matching TRBD1 (5 bases). Germline CDR1 reads SGHRS; CDR2 reads YFSETQ. The length of the CDR3 is 14 residues. Trimming took 0 bases from V and 7 from J, leaving 8 bases between them. Here the CDR3 DNA reads TGCGCCAGCAGCTTGGGGGGCTTAAATTCACCCCTCCACTTT. Translating gives CASSLGGLNSPLHF.

The CDR3 DNA reads TGTGCCAGCAGCCCAGACAGAAGCTCCTACGAGCAGTACTTC. It is translated as CASSPDRSSYEQYF. This chain links TRBV11-2 with TRBJ2-7, with TRBD1 as a possible D gene (5 bases). Germline CDR1 and CDR2: SGHAT and FQNNGV. V lost 5 bases to trimming and J lost 0 bases, with 11 bases between them. The CDR3 contains 14 residues.

The chain uses TRBV7-2 and TRBJ2-7; no firm D call. The CDR3 runs 12 residues. V dropped 4 bases and J dropped 4 bases, with 8 bases sitting between them. The germline V gene encodes CDR1 SGHTA and CDR2 FQGNSA. CDR3 residues: CASSSTVYEQYF. DNA of the CDR3: TGTGCCAGCAGCTCAACGGTGTACGAGCAGTACTTC.

The chain carries TRBV5-6 and TRBJ2-4; 12 nucleotides line up with TRBD1. The germline gives CDR1 SGHDT, CDR2 YYEEEE. The CDR3 has 19 residues. J lost 0 bases, V lost 4 bases, and 11 bases had no gene match. The CDR3 coding sequence is TGTGCCAGCAGCCGTGACCGGGACAGGGGGCCGTCAGCCAAAAACATTCAGTACTTC. Amino acid sequence: CASSRDRDRGPSAKNIQYF.

The J gene is TRBJ1-3, the V gene TRBV11-2; tentatively, D is TRBD1 (6 bases). There are 16 residues in the CDR3. Trimming removed 0 bases at V and 3 bases at J, with 12 bases between. Germline CDR1 SGHAT, CDR2 FQNNGV. The CDR3 DNA follows: TGTGCCAGCAGCTTAGATTACAGGGTCCTTGGAAACACCATATATTTT. It translates to CASSLDYRVLGNTIYF. Complete variable domain (other parts from reference TRBV11-2 and TRBJ1-3): EAGVAQSPRYKIIEKRQSVAFWCNPISGHATLYWYQQILGQGPKLLIQFQNNGVVDDSQLPKDRFSAERLKGVDSTLKIQPAKLEDSAVYLCASSLDYRVLGNTIYFGEGSWLTVV.

V is TRBV9 and J is TRBJ2-3, with D hard to call. V dropped 4 bases and J dropped 0 bases, with 15 bases sitting between them. This CDR3 has 16 residues. The germline V gene encodes CDR1 SGDLS and CDR2 YYNGEE. The CDR3 spells CASSPLGTRSTDTQYF. In DNA, the CDR3 is TGTGCCAGCAGCCCACTGGGCACCAGGAGCACAGATACGCAGTATTTT.

This clone was observed a few times. The chain recombines TRBV6-1 with TRBJ2-5; 9 nucleotides align to TRBD1. Germline loops: CDR1 MNHNS, CDR2 SASEGT. Trimming removed 0 bases from V and 4 bases from J; junction bases left unmatched: 3. The CDR3 is made up of 15 amino acids. In DNA form, the CDR3 reads TGTGCCAGCAGTGAAGCCCCGACAGGGGGAGAGACCCAGTACTTC. This gives the protein CASSEAPTGGETQYF.

V usage is TRBV29-1 and J usage is TRBJ1-2, with D maybe TRBD1 (6 bases). Looked up from germline, CDR1 is SQVTM and CDR2 is ANQGSEA. Trimming cost V 5 bases and J 4 bases, with 11 bases left between them. The CDR3 loop spans 12 amino acids. CDR3 bases: TGCAGCGTTCCTGGGGGGGCCTATGGCTACACCTTC. Translation: CSVPGGAYGYTF.

The chain joins TRBV19 to TRBJ2-2, with D possibly TRBD1 on 6 matching bases. V was shortened by 9 bases and J by 3 bases, with 14 bases between the two germline ends. Germline CDR1 reads LNHDA; CDR2 reads SQIVND (reference sequence). This CDR3 comprises 14 residues. The CDR3 DNA follows: TGTGCCAGCAAAAGGGGGTTTGACACCGGGGAGCTGTTTTTT. Protein: CASKRGFDTGELFF.

This sequence joins TRBV27 and TRBJ2-7; 8 bases agree with TRBD1. V lost 6 bases, J lost 9 bases, and 13 bases stayed unmatched. The CDR3 has 14 residues. Per the germline V gene, CDR1 is MNHEY and CDR2 is SMNVEV (reference sequence). CDR3 loop: CASRPQGTGSGQYF. CDR3 nucleotides: TGTGCCAGCAGACCTCAGGGGACAGGCAGTGGGCAGTACTTC.

The V and J genes are TRBV27 and TRBJ1-5; D is undetermined. Between the trimmed V and J ends, which lost 3 bases and 6 bases, there was a span of 12 bases. This CDR3 spans 14 amino acids. Germline V CDR1 and CDR2: MNHEY, SMNVEV (reference sequence). The CDR3 protein is CASSLRSPTQPQHF. In nucleotides, the CDR3 is TGTGCCAGCAGTTTGAGGAGCCCCACTCAGCCCCAGCATTTT.

The CDR3 sequence is CSVEGVGSYEQYF. The CDR3 DNA is TGCAGCGTTGAAGGGGTCGGGTCCTACGAGCAGTACTTC. The gene calls are TRBV29-1 and TRBJ2-7; no reliable D call. The CDR3 is made up of 13 amino acids. Germline V gene sequence: CDR1 SQVTM, CDR2 ANQGSEA. V was pared by 1 base and J by 1 base, with 8 bases between.

This chain links TRBV18 with TRBJ2-4; 9 positions agree with TRBD1. This CDR3 has 18 amino acids. Germline CDR1 reads KGHSH; CDR2 reads LQKENI. V was clipped by 4 bases and J by 0 bases; unmatched bases: 10. CDR3 DNA sequence: TGTGCCAGCTCACGAGGGACAGGGCGGGCGTTAGCCAAAAACATTCAGTACTTC. Residues: CASSRGTGRALAKNIQYF. The complete variable domain, with remaining parts taken from reference TRBV18 and TRBJ2-4, reads NAGVMQNPRHLVRRRGQEARLRCSPMKGHSHVYWYRQLPEEGLKFMVYLQKENIIDESGMPKERFSAEFPKEGPSILRIQQVVRGDSAAYFCASSRGTGRALAKNIQYFGAGTRLSVL.

V usage is TRBV28 and J usage is TRBJ2-2, with 11 bases matching TRBD1. This CDR3 comprises 19 residues. V shed 5 bases and J 6 bases; nucleotides not matched to a gene: 17. Germline V gene data show CDR1 as MDHEN and CDR2 as SYDVKM. CDR3 region: CASSTYGQGAPHRSGELFF. The CDR3 DNA reads TGTGCCAGCAGTACCTACGGACAGGGGGCGCCCCATAGATCCGGGGAGCTGTTTTTT.

The chain has TRBV2 and TRBJ2-7, with 7 bases identical to TRBD2. The trim removed 10 bases at V and 0 bases at J, leaving 9 bases unmatched. Per germline, CDR1 SNHLY and CDR2 FYNNEI. CDR3 size: 14 residues. CDR3 loop: CATPRTSTSYEQYF. The DNA of the CDR3 is TGTGCCACCCCCCGGACTAGTACCTCCTACGAGCAGTACTTC.

The chain links TRBV10-3 to TRBJ1-5, with 9 bases aligning to TRBD1. The CDR3 is made up of 15 amino acids. The germline V gene has CDR1 ENHRY and CDR2 SYGVKD. Unmatched junction bases numbered 4, after V lost 6 bases and J lost 1 base. The DNA for the CDR3 is TGTGCCATCAGGATGGACAGGGGAAGCAATCAGCCCCAGCATTTT. Its protein is CAIRMDRGSNQPQHF.

This chain links TRBV6-5 with TRBJ2-3; the match to TRBD1 covers 7 bases. Germline lookup yields CDR1 MNHEY and CDR2 SVGAGI. This CDR3 spans 12 amino acids. The J segment lost 3 bases and the V segment lost 7 bases, leaving 1 base of the junction unmatched. CDR3: CASKQGTDTQYF. CDR3 DNA sequence: TGTGCCAGCAAACAGGGGACAGATACGCAGTATTTT.

The chain employs TRBV5-1 and TRBJ2-3; 9 nucleotides agree with TRBD2. The CDR3 loop spans 16 amino acids. With 0 bases clipped from V and 4 bases from J, the junction kept 6 bases outside the gene matches. Germline V gene sequence: CDR1 SGHRS, CDR2 YFSETQ. The CDR3 here is CASSLDGGRAPDTQYF. In DNA, the CDR3 is TGCGCCAGCAGCTTGGATGGCGGGAGGGCCCCAGATACGCAGTATTTT.